This TCR beta chain was sequenced for a study of beta chain features in type 1 diabetes. On this clone: The target antigen is unknown.

The authors reverse transcribed all of the isolated RNA, so sequencing captured expressed TCRB transcripts. Profiled with immunoSEQ multiplex PCR; TCRdb holds only in-frame clones, not every one. Among some 410,000 clones listed, roughly 14% were seen once. Markers CD45RO/CCR7/CD25/CD127/CD95/CD27 served to sort CD4+ naive, central memory, regulatory and stem cell-like memory cells. The CDR3 has 14 residues. Germline V CDR1 and CDR2: LNHDA, SQIVND (reference sequence). V was trimmed by 5 bases and J by 2 bases, leaving 10 bases between them. Points from the study as a whole: For type 1 diabetes patients, VDJ junctions showed fewer insertions and more deletions.

Sequencing was carried out using naive CD4+ T cells from blood. The TCR originated in a young man in good health. The chain is built from TRBV19 and TRBJ2-1; no clear D. The CDR3 sequence is CASSPDGPYNEQFF. The DNA for the CDR3 is TGTGCCAGTAGTCCGGACGGACCCTACAATGAGCAGTTCTTC.